The rows below give T cell receptor beta chains drawn from one sample of a study of OX40 agonist ivuxolimab in advanced cancers. The table came from immunoSEQ multiplex PCR; TCRdb's copy has only in-frame clones and leaves some out. The sample lists about 110,000 clones, approximately 90% seen once, with roughly 1.1% in the top ten. This specimen was CD4+ or CD8+ T cells sorted from blood, taken in a trial of the OX40 agonist ivuxolimab. The receptors were gathered from an adult with an advanced solid tumor such as melanoma, head and neck, liver or kidney cancer. The CDR3 runs from the conserved cysteine through the conserved F or W. D genes are given only for firm matches. Size is omitted from some rows. Given values are once, few, many or a class for expanded clones.

>TRBD2|TRBJ2-3|TRBV18|once
CASSPPSAGEGGTQYF
TGTGCCAGCTCACCACCTTCAGCGGGAGAGGGAGGTACGCAGTATTTT
>TRBD1|TRBJ2-3|TRBV13|-
CASSPRGTGQDTQYF
TGTGCCAGCAGCCCCCGCGGGACAGGGCAGGATACGCAGTATTTT
>-|TRBJ1-3|TRBV11-2|-
CASSSYTVSGNTIYF
TGTGCCAGCAGCTCATACACAGTCTCTGGAAACACCATATATTTT
>TRBD1|TRBJ2-4|TRBV6-1|-
CASSVDRAKNIQYF
TGTGCCAGCAGTGTGGACAGGGCCAAAAACATTCAGTACTTC
>-|TRBJ2-7|TRBV11-2|-
CASSLDRQRVYEQYF
TGTGCCAGCAGCTTAGATAGACAGAGAGTCTACGAGCAGTACTTC
>TRBD1|TRBJ1-4|TRBV28|-
CATFPRQGVLPNEKLFF
TGTGCCACTTTCCCTCGGCAGGGGGTTCTTCCGAATGAAAAACTGTTTTTT
>TRBD1|TRBJ2-3|TRBV9|-
CASSGGQPAVTDTQYF
TGTGCCAGCAGCGGGGGACAGCCCGCAGTCACAGATACGCAGTATTTT
>TRBD1|TRBJ1-2|TRBV5-1|-
CASSYDNAGTAYGYTF
TGCGCCAGCAGTTACGACAATGCCGGGACAGCCTATGGCTACACCTTC
>TRBD2|TRBJ2-3|TRBV10-1|-
CASSREGLTDTQYF
TGCGCCAGCAGTCGGGAGGGCCTCACAGATACGCAGTATTTT
>TRBD1|TRBJ1-2|TRBV15|-
CATSRDQETGTYGYTF
TGTGCCACCAGCAGAGATCAGGAGACAGGGACCTATGGCTACACCTTC
>-|TRBJ1-3|TRBV28|-
CASIPQGSPGNTIYF
TGTGCCAGCATTCCGCAGGGATCTCCTGGAAACACCATATATTTT
>-|TRBJ1-5|TRBV4-2|-
CASSQDTGQPQHF
TGTGCCAGCAGCCAAGATACTGGTCAGCCCCAGCATTTT
>TRBD1|TRBJ2-7|TRBV10-1|few
CASSERPGGSYEQYF
TGCGCCAGCAGTGAGAGGCCAGGGGGCTCCTACGAGCAGTACTTC
>-|TRBJ2-1|TRBV5-1|-
CASSLEPGRVDNEQFF
TGCGCCAGCAGCTTGGAGCCAGGGCGGGTGGACAATGAGCAGTTCTTC
>-|TRBJ1-1|TRBV7-9|-
CASSLAMVNTEAFF
TGTGCCAGCAGCTTAGCAATGGTGAACACTGAAGCTTTCTTT
>-|TRBJ1-5|TRBV19|-
CASSTPGGALNQPQHF
TGTGCCAGTAGTACCCCGGGTGGGGCCCTCAATCAGCCCCAGCATTTT
>-|TRBJ1-5|TRBV5-1|-
CASSAPEGGSNQPQHF
TGCGCCAGCAGCGCCCCCGAGGGGGGTAGTAATCAGCCCCAGCATTTT
>-|TRBJ2-7|TRBV19|-
CASALGYEQYF
TGTGCCAGTGCGTTGGGCTACGAGCAGTACTTC
>-|TRBJ2-5|TRBV21-1|-
CASSKLDGGETQYF
TGTGCCAGCAGCAAATTGGACGGCGGGGAGACCCAGTACTTC
>TRBD2|TRBJ2-7|TRBV6-5|-
CASTFSGSYEQYF
TGTGCCAGCACCTTTAGCGGGTCCTACGAGCAGTACTTC
>-|TRBJ1-1|TRBV27|-
CASTPGTVNTEAFF
TGTGCCAGCACCCCTGGGACGGTGAACACTGAAGCTTTCTTT
>-|TRBJ1-3|TRBV18|once
CASSPSSGNTIYF
TGTGCCAGCTCGCCTAGCTCTGGAAACACCATATATTTT
>-|TRBJ1-5|TRBV11-2|-
CASSLGQYSNQPQHF
TGTGCCAGCAGCTTGGGACAATATAGCAATCAGCCCCAGCATTTT
>-|TRBJ2-2|TRBV6-5|-
CASSTGARAGELFF
TGTGCCAGCAGTACCGGGGCCCGAGCCGGGGAGCTGTTTTTT
>-|TRBJ2-5|TRBV11-1|-
CASSLGGGSQETQYF
TGTGCCAGCAGCTTAGGTGGGGGGTCCCAAGAGACCCAGTACTTC
>-|TRBJ2-7|TRBV6-6|-
CASSYSEGISYEQYF
TGTGCCAGCAGTTACTCGGAGGGGATTTCCTACGAGCAGTACTTC
>TRBD2|TRBJ2-1|TRBV7-2|-
CASSSSTSPYNEQFF
TGTGCCAGCAGCTCGTCGACTAGCCCCTACAATGAGCAGTTCTTC
>-|TRBJ1-5|TRBV19|-
CASRTNTGNQPQHF
TGTGCCAGTAGGACGAACACTGGCAATCAGCCCCAGCATTTT
>-|TRBJ1-1|TRBV5-6|-
CASSLGGTPAAFF
TGTGCCAGCAGCTTGGGGGGGACACCTGCAGCTTTCTTT
>-|TRBJ2-7|TRBV2|-
CASTTKGYEQYF
TGTGCCAGCACCACCAAGGGATACGAGCAGTACTTC
>TRBD1|TRBJ2-7|TRBV6-5|-
CASSPQGPSTYEQYF
TGTGCCAGCAGTCCACAGGGGCCGAGTACTTACGAGCAGTACTTC
>TRBD1|TRBJ1-4|TRBV5-1|-
CASSLAPGQALNEKLFF
TGCGCCAGCAGCTTGGCGCCGGGACAGGCTCTTAATGAAAAACTGTTTTTT
>-|TRBJ1-6|TRBV19|once
CASSRFSLEGSPLHF
TGTGCCAGTAGCCGATTCAGCCTAGAAGGTTCACCCCTCCACTTT
>-|TRBJ2-1|TRBV6-6|-
CASSPQGYNEQFF
TGTGCCAGCAGTCCACAGGGATACAATGAGCAGTTCTTC
>-|TRBJ2-7|TRBV28|-
CASSPLGFTRLPYEQYF
TGTGCCAGCAGTCCCCTCGGGTTCACCCGGCTTCCCTACGAGCAGTACTTC
>-|TRBJ1-1|TRBV27|-
CASKTGTLNTEAFF
TGTGCCAGCAAAACCGGGACACTGAACACTGAAGCTTTCTTT
>-|TRBJ1-4|TRBV4-1|-
CASSLARNEKLFF
TGCGCCAGCAGCCTAGCCCGGAATGAAAAACTGTTTTTT
>TRBD2|TRBJ2-7|TRBV18|-
CASRTSGYEQYF
TGTGCCAGCCGGACTAGCGGGTACGAGCAGTACTTC
>-|TRBJ2-6|TRBV7-8|-
CASSFGLFSGANVLTF
TGTGCCAGCAGCTTTGGACTGTTTTCTGGGGCCAACGTCCTGACTTTC
>-|TRBJ2-4|TRBV10-3|-
CAISESQGNMDIQYF
TGTGCCATCAGTGAGTCCCAGGGGAATATGGACATTCAGTACTTC
>-|TRBJ1-2|TRBV6-1|-
CASSELGQGRTRDYGYTF
TGTGCCAGCAGTGAACTCGGGCAGGGGAGGACTCGGGACTATGGCTACACCTTC
>TRBD2|TRBJ2-5|TRBV18|once
CASSRGSGTSDFETQYF
TGTGCCAGCTCACGTGGCTCCGGGACTAGCGATTTTGAGACCCAGTACTTC
>TRBD1|TRBJ2-1|TRBV19|-
CATGGDRATYNEQFF
TGTGCCACTGGGGGGGACAGGGCGACCTACAATGAGCAGTTCTTC
>-|TRBJ2-5|TRBV5-1|-
CASRQGQETQYF
TGCGCCAGCAGGCAGGGTCAAGAGACCCAGTACTTC
>TRBD2|TRBJ2-1|TRBV19|-
CASSGTSDLTLYNEQFF
TGTGCCAGCTCCGGGACTAGCGATCTCACCCTCTACAATGAGCAGTTCTTC
>-|TRBJ2-7|TRBV29-1|-
CSVVKWGAHEQYF
TGCAGCGTTGTAAAGTGGGGAGCTCACGAGCAGTACTTC
>-|TRBJ1-1|TRBV4-1|-
CASSQDAGGRTEAFF
TGCGCCAGCAGCCAAGATGCCGGGGGGCGGACTGAAGCTTTCTTT
>TRBD1|TRBJ2-1|TRBV10-3|few
CAISLQGLGTGDYNEQFF
TGTGCCATCAGTCTTCAGGGGCTCGGGACAGGTGACTACAATGAGCAGTTCTTC
>-|TRBJ1-4|TRBV4-3|-
CASSQGGATNEKLFF
TGCGCCAGCAGCCAAGGGGGAGCAACTAATGAAAAACTGTTTTTT
>-|TRBJ2-7|TRBV5-1|-
CASSPVEGGYEQYF
TGCGCCAGCAGCCCGGTTGAGGGAGGCTACGAGCAGTACTTC
>TRBD1|TRBJ2-7|TRBV7-6|-
CASSLAAGGYEQYF
TGTGCCAGCAGCTTAGCGGCAGGGGGTTACGAGCAGTACTTC
>-|TRBJ1-1|TRBV9|few
CASSPGLGHGYSFF
TGTGCCAGCAGCCCCGGACTGGGACACGGGTACTCTTTCTTT
>-|TRBJ2-1|TRBV6-4|-
CVSRRDGSVYNEQFF
TGTGTCAGCAGAAGAGACGGATCCGTCTACAATGAGCAGTTCTTC
>TRBD2|TRBJ2-3|TRBV9|-
CASSVVGGGVDTQYF
TGTGCCAGCAGCGTAGTGGGCGGGGGAGTAGATACGCAGTATTTT
>-|TRBJ1-1|TRBV9|-
CASSTQTDMNTEAFF
TGTGCCAGCAGCACCCAGACGGACATGAACACTGAAGCTTTCTTT
>TRBD1|TRBJ2-7|TRBV7-6|-
CASSVTGTGEQYF
TGTGCCAGCAGCGTCACCGGGACAGGGGAGCAGTACTTC
>TRBD2|TRBJ2-1|TRBV6-5|-
CASSTIAGGHNEQFF
TGTGCCAGCAGTACAATAGCGGGAGGACACAATGAGCAGTTCTTC
>-|TRBJ2-2|TRBV20-1|-
CSASNNQELFF
TGCAGTGCTTCCAACAATCAGGAGCTGTTTTTT
>TRBD2|TRBJ2-1|TRBV7-9|-
CASSLASGGYNEQFF
TGTGCCAGCAGCTTAGCGAGCGGGGGCTACAATGAGCAGTTCTTC
>-|TRBJ2-2|TRBV12-5|-
CASGPGLGGGELFF
TGTGCTAGTGGTCCTGGACTTGGAGGCGGGGAGCTGTTTTTT